This T cell receptor (beta chain) emerged from a study of CD8 T cells in acute hepatitis C reinfection. With 6 bases clipped from V and 11 bases from J, the junction kept 2 bases outside the gene matches. The CDR3 covers 10 residues. Germline V gives CDR1 SNHLY, CDR2 FYNNEI. Noted time point: naive CD8 control sorted from an acute-time-point sample. Some clones are missing from TCRdb's copy, which holds only in-frame ones; the method was immunoSEQ multiplex PCR. The data show some 38,000 clones, with approximately 87% seen just once and more than 0.4% held by the top ten. This clonotype was sampled from a man in his thirties or forties with chronic hepatitis C. V gene TRBV2 combines with J gene TRBJ2-3; 7 bases fit TRBD2. Material for sequencing was naive CD8+ T cells from PBMCs. The CDR3 sequence is CASRGGVQYF. The DNA of the CDR3 is TGTGCCAGCAGGGGGGGGGTGCAGTATTTT. Filled out from reference TRBV2 and TRBJ2-3, the complete variable domain reads EPEVTQTPSHQVTQMGQEVILRCVPISNHLYFYWYRQILGQKVEFLVSFYNNEISEKSEIFDDQFSVERPDGSNFTLKIRSTKLEDSAMYFCASRGGVQYFGPGTRLTVL.